The 18 T cell receptor beta chains below were found in one sample sequenced in a study of blood T cell repertoires in COVID-19 (dated by TCRdb to the early 2020s). The library was made by the immunoSEQ multiplex PCR assay. TCRdb retrieved this table from immuneACCESS and kept in-frame rearrangements only. Not all clones are present; in checked studies, unresolved V genes account for under half, and no reason is known for the remainder. A total of more than 150,000 clones appear in this sample, around 84% of them only once. The ten largest clones represent 2.5% to 3.5% of the sample. Material for sequencing was peripheral blood. The receptor set was obtained from a middle-aged man with active or convalescent COVID-19.

This chain's CDR3 is CASSTDRANEQFF. The CDR3, as DNA: TGTGCCAGCAGCACGGACAGGGCAAATGAGCAGTTCTTC. This rearrangement joins TRBV7-3 to TRBJ2-1; 8 nucleotides agree with TRBD1. The CDR3 is 13 amino acids. Germline V gene sequence: CDR1 SGHTA, CDR2 FQGTGA. J was trimmed by 7 bases and V by 5 bases; bases with no gene match: 4.

This clone was observed a few times. The chain has TRBV7-2 and TRBJ1-6; perhaps TRBD1 as D (5 bases). This CDR3 is built from 15 residues. V was shortened by 1 base and J by 8 bases, with 12 bases between the two germline ends. Germline V gene lookup returns CDR1 SGHTA and CDR2 FQGNSA. CDR3 protein: CASSLEAGRHSPLHF. Written as DNA, the CDR3 is TGTGCCAGCAGCTTAGAGGCAGGGAGGCATTCACCCCTCCACTTT.

The V gene is TRBV12-5, the J gene TRBJ1-5; D is perhaps TRBD1 (5 bases). Trimming removed 7 bases from V and 0 bases from J, with 10 bases in between. The CDR3 consists of 14 residues. From germline, CDR1 is LGHNT and CDR2 FRNRAP. Here the CDR3 reads CASAGLNSNQPQHF. CDR3 bases: TGTGCTAGTGCAGGGCTAAATAGCAATCAGCCCCAGCATTTT.

This clone was recorded a few times. CDR3 sequence reads: CASSSGTGHYGYTF. The CDR3, as DNA: TGTGCCAGCAGCTCCGGGACAGGGCACTATGGCTACACCTTC. The J gene is TRBJ1-2, the V gene TRBV5-5; TRBD1 matches 9 bases. The CDR3 has 14 residues. The V gene end was trimmed by 3 bases and the J gene end by 3 bases; junction bases not matched to a gene: 3. Germline V lookup: CDR1 SGHKS, CDR2 YYEKEE (reference sequence).

The CDR3 reads CASSSRQPGELFF. The CDR3 DNA follows: TGTGCCAGTAGTTCCCGACAGCCCGGGGAGCTGTTTTTT. J is TRBJ2-2 and V is TRBV19, with D possibly matching TRBD1 (5 bases). Per germline, CDR1 LNHDA and CDR2 SQIVND (reference sequence). The germline V and J ends were trimmed by 5 bases and 6 bases, with 10 bases remaining between them. The CDR3 spans 13 residues.

Only a few counts were recorded for this clone. The chain recombines TRBV5-4 with TRBJ2-1, with D perhaps TRBD1 (5 bases). The V and J ends lost 4 bases and 9 bases respectively, with 14 bases between them. The CDR3 length is 13 residues. Germline assignment: CDR1 SGHNT and CDR2 YYREEE (reference sequence). The CDR3 nucleotides are TGTGCCAGCAGCCCCGTGTGGGGCGGTGAGCAGTTCTTC. This sequence encodes CASSPVWGGEQFF.

The chain recombines TRBV28 with TRBJ2-7; tentative D call: TRBD2 (6 bases). V dropped 2 bases and J dropped 6 bases, with 17 bases sitting between them. The CDR3 loop spans 15 amino acids. Per the germline V gene, CDR1 is MDHEN and CDR2 is SYDVKM. The CDR3, as DNA: TGTGCCAGCAGTTTAGCCGGGACTCGGACCGCCGAGCAGTACTTC. Translation: CASSLAGTRTAEQYF. The full variable domain, completed using reference TRBV28 and TRBJ2-7, is DVKVTQSSRYLVKRTGEKVFLECVQDMDHENMFWYRQDPGLGLRLIYFSYDVKMKEKGDIPEGYSVSREKKERFSLILESASTNQTSMYLCASSLAGTRTAEQYFGPGTRLTVT.

This clone was recorded a few times. The rearrangement uses TRBV5-1 and TRBJ2-2; D might be TRBD2 (7 bases). Germline V CDR1 and CDR2: SGHRS, YFSETQ. The CDR3 has 15 amino acids. Trimming pared 4 bases from V and 5 bases from J, leaving 15 bases between. The CDR3 sequence is CASSEGGGRTGELFF. CDR3 coding DNA: TGCGCCAGCAGCGAGGGAGGGGGACGAACCGGGGAGCTGTTTTTT.

The V call is TRBV7-2, the J call TRBJ1-2, with D maybe TRBD1 (5 bases). CDR3 length: 14 amino acids. V lost 0 bases, J lost 2 bases, and 7 bases lay in between. Germline V gene sequence: CDR1 SGHTA, CDR2 FQGNSA. CDR3 loop: CASSLAGGNYGYTF. CDR3 nucleotides: TGTGCCAGCAGCTTAGCGGGGGGGAACTATGGCTACACCTTC. Combining the CDR3 with reference TRBV7-2 and TRBJ1-2 gives the whole variable domain GAGVSQSPSNKVTEKGKDVELRCDPISGHTALYWYRQSLGQGLEFLIYFQGNSAPDKSGLPSDRFSAERTGGSVSTLTIQRTQQEDSAVYLCASSLAGGNYGYTFGSGTRLTVV.

This sequence joins TRBV5-1 and TRBJ1-1; 8 nucleotides line up with TRBD1. The J segment lost 7 bases and the V segment lost 0 bases, leaving 8 bases of the junction unmatched. The length of the CDR3 is 15 residues. The germline CDR1 and CDR2 sequences are SGHRS and YFSETQ. CDR3 sequence (DNA): TGCGCCAGCAGCTTGGCGCGACAGGGGCAAGGTGAAGCTTTCTTT. Its translation: CASSLARQGQGEAFF.

The genes are TRBV18 and TRBJ1-1; D gene ambiguous. Germline CDR1 and CDR2: KGHSH and LQKENI. V was pared by 3 bases and J by 3 bases, with 8 bases between. The CDR3 has 13 amino acids. The CDR3 DNA reads TGTGCCAGCTCACCCTCGGGTGACACTGAAGCTTTCTTT. Translated: CASSPSGDTEAFF.

Points on this clone: This same CDR3 is encoded by further DNA sequences in the sample. V usage is TRBV2 and J usage is TRBJ1-5, with TRBD1 identical over 8 bases. Germline loops: CDR1 SNHLY, CDR2 FYNNEI. The CDR3 length is 13 residues. V dropped 4 bases and J dropped 4; count of bases not matched to a gene: 0. The CDR3 here is CASSGTGNQPQHF. The DNA of the CDR3 is TGTGCCAGCAGTGGGACAGGGAATCAGCCCCAGCATTTT. The variable domain in full, with the rest retrieved from reference TRBV2 and TRBJ1-5, is EPEVTQTPSHQVTQMGQEVILRCVPISNHLYFYWYRQILGQKVEFLVSFYNNEISEKSEIFDDQFSVERPDGSNFTLKIRSTKLEDSAMYFCASSGTGNQPQHFGDGTRLSIL.

The CDR3 loop reads CAGRQGVYEQYF. As DNA, the CDR3 is TGTGCCGGTCGACAGGGGGTCTACGAGCAGTACTTC. The chain links TRBV30 to TRBJ2-7; 9 bases line up with TRBD1. The V gene end was trimmed by 8 bases and the J gene end by 3 bases; junction bases not matched to a gene: 5. Germline values: CDR1 GTSNPN, CDR2 SVGIG (reference sequence). The CDR3 runs to 12 residues.

The chain couples TRBV15 to TRBJ2-7; possibly TRBD1 for D (6 bases). The CDR3 spans 18 residues. V was pared by 5 bases and J by 3 bases, with 26 bases between. Germline V gives CDR1 LNHNV, CDR2 YYDKDF (reference sequence). The CDR3 sequence: CATSFHIGETGYLYEQYF. DNA of the CDR3: TGTGCCACCAGCTTCCATATTGGAGAAACAGGGTATCTCTACGAGCAGTACTTC.

V usage is TRBV5-6 and J usage is TRBJ2-3; TRBD1 is a possible D gene (5 bases). This CDR3 has 19 residues. V was cut by 0 bases and J by 2 bases, with 22 bases left in between. Germline CDR1 reads SGHDT; CDR2 reads YYEEEE. CDR3 in DNA: TGTGCCAGCAGCTTGGCTGGGGCAGGCGCACCACTTATCACAGATACGCAGTATTTT. Translated: CASSLAGAGAPLITDTQYF. Filled out from reference TRBV5-6 and TRBJ2-3, the complete variable domain reads DAGVTQSPTHLIKTRGQQVTLRCSPKSGHDTVSWYQQALGQGPQFIFQYYEEEERQRGNFPDRFSGHQFPNYSSELNVNALLLGDSALYLCASSLAGAGAPLITDTQYFGPGTRLTVL.

The chain carries TRBV4-2 and TRBJ2-7; maybe TRBD2 (6 bases). V shed 0 bases and J shed 2 bases, with 11 bases lying between them. The CDR3 length is 15 residues. The germline CDR1 and CDR2 sequences are LGHNA and YNFKEQ. The CDR3 DNA reads as TGTGCCAGCAGCCAAGATCAGGCGGGAACCTACGAGCAGTACTTC. Translated: CASSQDQAGTYEQYF.

This chain connects TRBV27 to TRBJ2-3; D is perhaps TRBD2 (6 bases). The V end was cut by 2 bases, the J end by 2 bases, with 11 bases between. CDR1 and CDR2 (germline): MNHEY, SMNVEV (reference sequence). There are 15 residues in the CDR3. CDR3 DNA: TGTGCCAGCAGTTTAGTGGGACTGCACACAGATACGCAGTATTTT. This sequence encodes CASSLVGLHTDTQYF.

CDR3 loop: CASSGPPNNSPLHF. In DNA form, the CDR3 reads TGTGCCAGCAGCGGGCCACCAAATAATTCACCCCTCCACTTT. The J gene is TRBJ1-6, the V gene TRBV7-9, with D uncertain. The CDR3 consists of 14 residues. Trimming stripped 5 bases from V and 5 bases from J, with 10 bases between. Germline V CDR1 and CDR2: SEHNR, FQNEAQ (reference sequence).